Shown below are 4 T cell receptor beta chains from a single sample sequenced in a study of vaccination and CD4 T cells after COVID-19. The treatment was: roughly 10-day PBMC culture with coronavirus spike peptide pools or control peptides (ViraFEST assay). These receptors lack a known antigen. Sequencing of DNA taken from cultured CD4+ T cells relied on the Oncomine TCR Beta short-read assay. TCRdb processed the PCR reads anew with MiXCR; each CDR3 protein has one entry. Found here are around 14,000 distinct CDR3 sequences, around 48% of them singletons; the top ten hold 8% to 9%. Specimen: CD4+ T cells from blood, cultured in vitro. These TCRs come from a human donor who had recovered from COVID-19.

This clonotype was counted only a few times. The V gene is TRBV20-1, the J gene TRBJ2-1; tentatively, D is TRBD2 (5 bases). Trimming took 6 bases from V and 3 from J, leaving 15 bases between them. Germline V lookup: CDR1 DFQATT, CDR2 SNEGSKA (reference sequence). This CDR3 is 14 amino acids long. The CDR3 spells CSARKSGDYNEQFF. The DNA of the CDR3 is TGCAGTGCCAGGAAGAGCGGCGACTACAATGAGCAGTTCTTC.

This clonotype was counted only a few times. The chain combines TRBV20-1 with TRBJ1-5; possible D gene TRBD1, 6 bases. The V end lost 0 bases, the J end lost 0 bases, and 15 bases lay between the germline ends. The germline CDR1 and CDR2 sequences are DFQATT and SNEGSKA (reference sequence). There are 17 residues in the CDR3. CDR3 region: CSARDGGAAYSNQPQHF. The CDR3 bases are TGCAGTGCTAGAGATGGGGGGGCGGCCTATAGCAATCAGCCCCAGCATTTT.

This chain joins TRBV6-5 and TRBJ2-7; no firm D call. Germline V gives CDR1 MNHEY, CDR2 SVGAGI. The germline V and J ends were trimmed by 2 bases and 0 bases, with 8 bases remaining between them. The CDR3 is made up of 14 amino acids. CDR3: CASSYRDGSYEQYF. CDR3 nucleotides: TGTGCCAGCAGTTACAGGGATGGCTCCTACGAGCAGTACTTC.

This clonotype showed up just a few times. V is TRBV20-1 and J is TRBJ2-1; D may be TRBD2 (7 bases). V was cut by 0 bases and J by 8 bases, with 17 bases left in between. The germline gives CDR1 DFQATT, CDR2 SNEGSKA (reference sequence). The CDR3 has 15 amino acids. CDR3 loop: CSARDWGGASYEQFF. DNA of the CDR3: TGCAGTGCTAGAGATTGGGGGGGGGCCAGCTATGAGCAGTTCTTC.